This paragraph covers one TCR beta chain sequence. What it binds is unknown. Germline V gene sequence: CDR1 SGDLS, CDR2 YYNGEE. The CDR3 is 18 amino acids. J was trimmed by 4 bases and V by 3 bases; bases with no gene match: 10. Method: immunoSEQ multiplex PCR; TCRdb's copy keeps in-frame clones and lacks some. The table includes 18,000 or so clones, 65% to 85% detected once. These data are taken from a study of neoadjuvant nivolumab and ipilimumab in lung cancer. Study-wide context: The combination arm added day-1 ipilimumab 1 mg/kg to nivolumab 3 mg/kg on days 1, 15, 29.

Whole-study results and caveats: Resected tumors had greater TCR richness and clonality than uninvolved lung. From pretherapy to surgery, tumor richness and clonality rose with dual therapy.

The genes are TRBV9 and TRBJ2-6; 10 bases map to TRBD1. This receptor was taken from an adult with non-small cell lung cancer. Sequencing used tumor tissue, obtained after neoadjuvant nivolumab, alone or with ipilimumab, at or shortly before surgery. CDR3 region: CASSAAGTGAPGANVLTF. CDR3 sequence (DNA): TGTGCCAGCAGCGCCGCCGGGACAGGGGCCCCCGGGGCCAACGTCCTGACTTTC.